This TCR beta chain was profiled in a study of T cell repertoires in cytomegalovirus infection. Across the whole study: Public signatures in TCR beta pointed to CMV infection and matching HLA type. Study observations and caveats: Based on cumulative public TCR beta family frequency, carriers of CMV plus the relevant HLA were identified. The response measured ex vivo was dominated by TCR beta clonotypes (HLA-C-restricted and CMV-specific).

Trimming stripped 4 bases from V and 3 bases from J, with 12 bases between. Germline V gene sequence: CDR1 LNHDA, CDR2 SQIVND (reference sequence). The CDR3 has 14 residues. The sample holds a few counts of this clonotype. Its antigen remains unknown. TCRdb re-analysed the reads in MiXCR, keeping a single row per CDR3 protein. This sample carries almost 550,000 distinct CDR3 sequences, 16% of them seen once, and the ten largest clones take 20% to 30%. V and J are TRBV19 and TRBJ2-5; weak D call: TRBD2 (5 bases). This TCR derives from a human donor in good health (CMV status not recorded). Some clones in this sample may be carry-over from other donors' samples. Input material: CD8+ T cells from PBMCs. The CDR3 is CASSSRRLEETQYF. In DNA form, the CDR3 reads TGTGCCAGTAGTAGCCGGAGGTTGGAAGAGACCCAGTACTTC.